This is a list of T cell receptor beta chains from one sample in a study of T cell responses to AZD1222 COVID-19 vaccine. Using immunoSEQ multiplex PCR, the repertoire was profiled, and TCRdb retains in-frame clones only, with some absent. The sample yields tens of thousands of clones, over 75% seen once. The sample consisted of peripheral blood, taken on day 0 of AZD1222 vaccination. The receptors here all came from an adult in good health. Each CDR3 is given with its conserved first and last residue.

j_call v_call cdr3_aa
TRBJ2-7 TRBV7-9 CASTGLAGGAGSYEQYF
TRBJ2-1 TRBV6-5 CASSRRERGVGEQFF
TRBJ2-7 TRBV11-2 CASSLTSGSSSYEQYF
TRBJ2-3 TRBV11-2 CASGSGGLSTDTQYF
TRBJ1-2 TRBV7-2 CASSLAGQGNYGYTF
TRBJ1-1 TRBV10-3 CAISVSEYTEAFF
TRBJ2-3 TRBV5-4 CASSLVLSQSTDTQYF
TRBJ2-5 TRBV4-2 CASSQVSASSGETQYF
TRBJ1-1 TRBV20-1 CSARDLQEIF
TRBJ2-3 TRBV27 CASSSGLAGTDTQYF
TRBJ2-3 TRBV3-1/TRBV3-2 CASSHRVGGGADTQYF
TRBJ1-2 TRBV11-1 CASSLASGLSYGYTF
TRBJ2-1 TRBV24-1 CATSAGGSYNEQFF
TRBJ1-5 TRBV18 CASSLNGVPGGNQPQHF
TRBJ2-7 TRBV5-1 CASQTTGGLYEQYF
TRBJ2-5 TRBV19 CASSIGGYGQETQYF
TRBJ2-2 TRBV18 CASSPPTGGNTGELFF